The 28 T cell receptor beta chains given below trace back to one sample, sequenced in a study of T cell responses to AZD1222 COVID-19 vaccine. TCRdb keeps only in-frame clones here, not all; method: immunoSEQ multiplex PCR. The top ten hold over 20% of the sample, which has about 61,000 clones, 81% seen once. The material sequenced was peripheral blood, taken 28 days after the second AZD1222 dose. These receptors all come from an adult who received the AZD1222 COVID-19 vaccine.

The chain combines TRBV4-1 with TRBJ2-1, with 7 bases fitting TRBD2. The V segment lost 2 bases and the J segment 1 base; nucleotides outside the gene matches: 8. The CDR3 spans 17 residues. The germline CDR1 and CDR2 sequences are MGHRA and YSYEKL. CDR3 sequence reads: CASSQPAGVGSYNEQFF. Here the CDR3 DNA reads TGCGCCAGCAGCCAACCGGCGGGAGTAGGGTCCTACAATGAGCAGTTCTTC.

V is TRBV29-1 and J is TRBJ2-1, with 12 bases lining up with TRBD2. J was trimmed by 7 bases and V by 8 bases; bases with no gene match: 9. The CDR3 is 14 residues long. The germline gives CDR1 SQVTM, CDR2 ANQGSEA. The CDR3 DNA sequence: TGCAGCCCGAGACTAGCGGGAGTGTGGAATGAGCAGTTCTTC. This gives the protein CSPRLAGVWNEQFF.

The V call is TRBV6-5, the J call TRBJ2-7, with D uncertain. Germline CDR1 and CDR2: MNHEY and SVGAGI. Deletions cut 5 bases from V and 6 bases from J, with 8 bases between. This CDR3 spans 11 amino acids. In DNA, the CDR3 is TGTGCCAGCAGTCGGCTCGGCGAGCAGTACTTC. Protein: CASSRLGEQYF.

The chain's CDR3 is CASRGTGANYGYTF. In nucleotides, the CDR3 is TGTGCCAGCAGAGGGACAGGAGCTAACTATGGCTACACCTTC. The chain has TRBV27 and TRBJ1-2, with 8 positions matching TRBD1. The J segment lost 0 bases and the V segment lost 6 bases, leaving 3 bases of the junction unmatched. Germline lookup yields CDR1 MNHEY and CDR2 SMNVEV (reference sequence). The CDR3 extends over 14 amino acids.

The chain links TRBV6-2 or TRBV6-3 to TRBJ1-1; D call uncertain. V was clipped by 5 bases and J by 0 bases, with 13 bases between them. Germline V gene lookup returns CDR1 MNHEY and CDR2 SVGEGT. The CDR3 is 15 amino acids. CDR3 bases: TGTGCCAGCAGTCCCTCGAAGGTTCTGAACACTGAAGCTTTCTTT. Translated: CASSPSKVLNTEAFF.

The table lists this clone with a count of one. The chain links TRBV2 to TRBJ2-2, with D possibly being TRBD1 or TRBD2 (5 bases each). Trimming removed 1 base from V and 2 bases from J, with 11 bases in between. CDR1 and CDR2 (germline): SNHLY, FYNNEI. This CDR3 region has 16 residues. The chain's CDR3 is CASSEGGWTNTGELFF. Written as DNA, the CDR3 is TGTGCCAGCAGTGAAGGGGGGTGGACTAACACCGGGGAGCTGTTTTTT.

The chain is built from TRBV6-5 and TRBJ2-7; D perhaps matches TRBD1 (5 bases). Germline V gene lookup returns CDR1 MNHEY and CDR2 SVGAGI. V was clipped by 7 bases and J by 0 bases, with 16 bases between them. The CDR3 length is 15 residues. CDR3 sequence reads: CASKEGAAFSYEQYF. CDR3 coding DNA: TGTGCCAGCAAAGAAGGGGCGGCCTTCTCCTACGAGCAGTACTTC.

This chain connects TRBV30 to TRBJ2-2; 14 positions agree with TRBD2. This CDR3 contains 17 residues. CDR1 and CDR2 (germline): GTSNPN, SVGIG (reference sequence). With V trimmed by 1 base and J by 5 bases, 6 bases remained unmatched. In nucleotides, the CDR3 is TGTGCCTGGAGTGGGACTAGCGGGAGGTATATAACCGGGGAGCTGTTTTTT. The encoded protein is CAWSGTSGRYITGELFF.

This rearrangement joins TRBV7-2 to TRBJ2-7; D ambiguous. Germline V lookup: CDR1 SGHTA, CDR2 FQGNSA. The V and J ends lost 3 bases and 2 bases respectively, with 8 bases between them. The CDR3 extends over 13 amino acids. CDR3 sequence: CASSFWQTYEQYF. DNA of the CDR3: TGTGCCAGCAGCTTTTGGCAAACCTACGAGCAGTACTTC.

The chain has TRBV19 and TRBJ2-3, with TRBD2 as a possible D gene (6 bases). From germline, CDR1 is LNHDA and CDR2 SQIVND (reference sequence). V lost 3 bases and J 1 base, leaving 8 bases between the germline ends. This CDR3 has 14 residues. CDR3 nucleotide sequence: TGTGCCAGTAGTATCCGGAGGGGCACAGATACGCAGTATTTT. Encoded protein: CASSIRRGTDTQYF.

In this sample, this clone turned up a few times. The chain carries TRBV11-2 and TRBJ2-1; 11 nucleotides agree with TRBD2. V was pared by 5 bases and J by 4 bases, with 4 bases of the junction left unmatched. Germline V lookup: CDR1 SGHAT, CDR2 FQNNGV. The CDR3 spans 15 residues. The CDR3 DNA follows: TGTGCCAGCAGCCGACTAGCGGGAAGGTACAATGAGCAGTTCTTC. This sequence encodes CASSRLAGRYNEQFF. Full variable domain (outside the CDR3, taken from reference TRBV11-2 and TRBJ2-1): EAGVAQSPRYKIIEKRQSVAFWCNPISGHATLYWYQQILGQGPKLLIQFQNNGVVDDSQLPKDRFSAERLKGVDSTLKIQPAKLEDSAVYLCASSRLAGRYNEQFFGPGTRLTVL.

This clone appeared once. The chain carries TRBV6-5 and TRBJ1-5; D is uncertain. Germline CDR1 reads MNHEY; CDR2 reads SVGAGI. Deletions cut 5 bases from V and 2 bases from J, with 7 bases between. The CDR3 has 13 amino acids. The CDR3 region has the DNA TGTGCCAGCAGTCGCCAGGGCAATCAGCCCCAGCATTTT. Translated: CASSRQGNQPQHF.

The chain carries TRBV27 and TRBJ1-4, with 10 bases fitting TRBD1. The CDR3 is 15 amino acids. The trim removed 2 bases at V and 7 bases at J, leaving 4 bases unmatched. Germline V CDR1 and CDR2: MNHEY, SMNVEV (reference sequence). CDR3 coding DNA: TGTGCCAGCAGTTTACGGGGGACAGGGGTTGAAAAACTGTTTTTT. Encoded protein: CASSLRGTGVEKLFF.

The CDR3 DNA reads TGCGCCAGCAGCCAAGGACAGGGTCCCCTCTCTGGGGCCAACGTCCTGACTTTC. Encoded protein: CASSQGQGPLSGANVLTF. The chain combines TRBV4-1 with TRBJ2-6; 7 bases are shared with TRBD1. The V and J ends lost 1 base and 0 bases, in that order; junction bases with no gene match: 6. Looked up from germline, CDR1 is MGHRA and CDR2 is YSYEKL. The CDR3 has 18 residues.

The J gene is TRBJ2-7, the V gene TRBV6-1; D is possibly TRBD1 or TRBD2 (6 bases each). The length of the CDR3 is 14 residues. Trimming cost V 8 bases and J 3 bases, with 17 bases left between them. Germline V gene lookup returns CDR1 MNHNS and CDR2 SASEGT. The CDR3 sequence is CASLRGRPGYEQYF. For the CDR3, the DNA is TGTGCCAGCCTTCGGGGGCGGCCGGGCTACGAGCAGTACTTC.

The chain recombines TRBV7-3 with TRBJ2-1, with D possibly being TRBD2 (5 bases). Deletions cut 2 bases from V and 7 bases from J, with 9 bases between. CDR1 SGHTA and CDR2 FQGTGA come from the germline V gene. The CDR3 has 13 residues. CDR3 amino acids: CASSLGPGNEQFF. The CDR3 DNA sequence: TGTGCCAGCAGCTTAGGGCCGGGGAATGAGCAGTTCTTC.

This chain uses TRBV9 with TRBJ2-2; D remains unclear. Per germline, CDR1 SGDLS and CDR2 YYNGEE. The CDR3 has 12 amino acids. With 0 bases removed from V and 6 bases from J, the gap between germline ends came to 3 bases. DNA for the CDR3: TGTGCCAGCAGCGTAGAGGCCGGGGAGCTGTTTTTT. The encoded protein is CASSVEAGELFF.

J is TRBJ2-1 and V is TRBV7-2, with 10 nucleotides matching TRBD2. Germline V gene lookup returns CDR1 SGHTA and CDR2 FQGNSA. The CDR3 runs to 17 residues. The V segment lost 1 base and the J segment 5 bases; nucleotides outside the gene matches: 8. CDR3 protein: CASSLGWSGRGDNEQFF. The CDR3 DNA reads as TGTGCCAGCAGCTTAGGGTGGAGCGGGAGGGGTGACAATGAGCAGTTCTTC.

The rearrangement links TRBV19 to TRBJ1-5; 10 bases match TRBD1. The germline V gene encodes CDR1 LNHDA and CDR2 SQIVND (reference sequence). The length of the CDR3 is 16 residues. J gave up 7 bases and V 4 bases, and 10 bases lay outside the gene matches. The CDR3 coding sequence is TGTGCCAGTAGTAATCCACCGGGACAGGGGAACCAGCCCCAGCATTTT. Translation: CASSNPPGQGNQPQHF.

This chain connects TRBV6-5 to TRBJ1-2, with D perhaps matching TRBD1 (6 bases). V lost 6 bases to trimming and J lost 3 bases, with 17 bases between them. The CDR3 is 15 amino acids. Germline-derived CDR1 and CDR2 are MNHEY and SVGAGI. CDR3 sequence: CASRALTGGDYGYTF. CDR3 DNA: TGTGCCAGCAGGGCCTTGACAGGTGGGGACTATGGCTACACCTTC.

This chain connects TRBV6-2 or TRBV6-3 to TRBJ1-1; 9 bases fit TRBD1. Germline CDR1 and CDR2: MNHEY and SVGEGT. The ends lost 6 bases at V and 5 bases at J; junction bases unmatched: 7. This CDR3 spans 14 amino acids. The CDR3 sequence is CASSRGTGRTEAFF. The CDR3 region has the DNA TGTGCCAGCAGCCGAGGGACAGGGAGGACTGAAGCTTTCTTT.

This chain links TRBV24-1 with TRBJ2-2; D is uncertain. The germline CDR1 and CDR2 sequences are KGHDR and SFDVKD. Trimming pared 6 bases from V and 6 bases from J, leaving 10 bases between. This CDR3 comprises 13 residues. In nucleotides, the CDR3 is TGTGCCACCAGTCCTACCAGGTCCGGGGAGCTGTTTTTT. Amino acid sequence: CATSPTRSGELFF.

This chain connects TRBV19 to TRBJ2-7; 9 nucleotides align to TRBD1. J was trimmed by 5 bases and V by 4 bases; bases with no gene match: 6. The germline V gene encodes CDR1 LNHDA and CDR2 SQIVND (reference sequence). The CDR3 extends over 14 amino acids. CDR3 protein: CASSTGTGFHEQYF. As DNA, the CDR3 is TGTGCCAGTAGTACCGGGACAGGGTTTCACGAGCAGTACTTC.

The chain has TRBV30 and TRBJ2-1; D not resolved. V was pared by 1 base and J by 9 bases, with 10 bases between. In germline, CDR1 is GTSNPN, CDR2 SVGIG (reference sequence). CDR3 length: 12 amino acids. The CDR3 nucleotides read TGTGCCTGGAGTGGCGGAAGCCTTGAGCAGTTCTTC. Its translation is CAWSGGSLEQFF.

The V gene is TRBV7-2, the J gene TRBJ1-5, with D tentatively TRBD1 (6 bases). CDR1 and CDR2 from the germline V gene are SGHTA and FQGNSA. V lost 4 bases to trimming and J lost 2 bases, with 12 bases between them. The CDR3 runs to 15 residues. This CDR3 reads CASSSQPGGNQPQHF. CDR3 sequence (DNA): TGTGCCAGCAGCTCCCAGCCAGGGGGCAATCAGCCCCAGCATTTT.

This chain connects TRBV28 to TRBJ1-4; D may be TRBD1 (6 bases). Per germline, CDR1 MDHEN and CDR2 SYDVKM. V shed 8 bases and J shed 5 bases, with 18 bases lying between them. The CDR3 covers 15 residues. CDR3 in amino acids: CASLPSQGRNEKLFF. The DNA of the CDR3 is TGTGCCAGCCTCCCCTCCCAGGGGAGGAATGAAAAACTGTTTTTT.

V gene TRBV6-2 or TRBV6-3 combines with J gene TRBJ1-6, with D possibly TRBD1 on 5 matching bases. The CDR3 extends over 15 amino acids. Germline assignment: CDR1 MNHEY and CDR2 SVGEGT. V was shortened by 2 bases and J by 10 bases, with 15 bases between the two germline ends. CDR3 sequence reads: CASSYLQASGSPLHF. The CDR3 DNA reads TGTGCCAGCAGTTACCTACAGGCGTCCGGGTCACCCCTCCACTTT.

The chain recombines TRBV28 with TRBJ2-5, with TRBD2 matching over 10 bases. V lost 7 bases to trimming and J lost 3 bases; unmatched junction nucleotides: 11. This CDR3 region has 16 residues. Germline assignment: CDR1 MDHEN and CDR2 SYDVKM. For the CDR3, the DNA is TGTGCCAGCAAATCCGGAACTAGCGGGGCTAAAGAGACCCAGTACTTC. This translates into CASKSGTSGAKETQYF.